Below, 4 T cell receptor beta chains from the same sample are listed, as sequenced in a study of shared clonotypes between healthy human individuals. Sequencing was performed with immunoSEQ multiplex PCR; in TCRdb, only in-frame clones are kept and a portion is missing. The sample shows some 800,000 clones, approximately 92% of them seen only once. CD45RO-negative cells were positively selected for CCR7, leaving out terminally differentiated effector memory CD45RA+ cells. Input material: naive CD8+ T cells sorted from blood. These receptors came from a man younger than 45 in good health.

The rearrangement links TRBV6-5 to TRBJ2-7; D is ambiguous. The CDR3 contains 12 residues. V was clipped by 4 bases and J by 5 bases, with 9 bases between them. Germline V gene sequence: CDR1 MNHEY, CDR2 SVGAGI. CDR3 in DNA: TGTGCCAGCAGTTCCGGCCCTGACGAGCAGTACTTC. Protein product: CASSSGPDEQYF.

This chain links TRBV5-4 with TRBJ1-2; maybe TRBD1 (5 bases). In germline, CDR1 is SGHNT, CDR2 YYREEE (reference sequence). V dropped 6 bases and J dropped 8 bases, with 11 bases sitting between them. This CDR3 region has 11 residues. The CDR3 spells CASTPGDGYTF. The CDR3 DNA is TGTGCCAGCACCCCTGGGGACGGCTACACCTTC.

This clone was recorded only once. The V call is TRBV9, the J call TRBJ2-1; TRBD2 might be the D (5 bases). The CDR3 spans 15 residues. The germline V gene has CDR1 SGDLS and CDR2 YYNGEE. Trimming removed 0 bases from V and 6 bases from J, with 13 bases in between. This CDR3 is CASSVVGGPTNEQFF. CDR3 sequence (DNA): TGTGCCAGCAGCGTAGTTGGAGGCCCTACCAATGAGCAGTTCTTC.

The chain recombines TRBV19 with TRBJ2-7; D call uncertain. The V and J ends lost 4 bases and 0 bases respectively, with 10 bases between them. From germline, CDR1 is LNHDA and CDR2 SQIVND (reference sequence). The CDR3 sequence is 14 residues long. CDR3 coding DNA: TGTGCCAGTAGTAATGCTGATGGCTCCTACGAGCAGTACTTC. It encodes CASSNADGSYEQYF.